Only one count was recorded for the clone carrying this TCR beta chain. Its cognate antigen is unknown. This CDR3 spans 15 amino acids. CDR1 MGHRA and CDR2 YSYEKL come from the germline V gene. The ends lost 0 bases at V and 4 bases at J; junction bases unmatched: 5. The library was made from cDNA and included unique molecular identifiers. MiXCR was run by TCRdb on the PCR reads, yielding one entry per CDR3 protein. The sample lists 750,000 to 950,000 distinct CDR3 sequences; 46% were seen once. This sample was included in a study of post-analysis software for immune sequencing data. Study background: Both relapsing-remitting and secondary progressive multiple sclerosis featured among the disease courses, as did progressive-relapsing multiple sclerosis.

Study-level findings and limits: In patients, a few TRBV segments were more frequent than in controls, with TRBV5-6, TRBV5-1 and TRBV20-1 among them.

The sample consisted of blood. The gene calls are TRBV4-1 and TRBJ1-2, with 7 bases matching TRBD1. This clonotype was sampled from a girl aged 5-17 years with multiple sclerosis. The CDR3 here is CASSQEGTVIYGYTF. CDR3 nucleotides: TGCGCCAGCAGCCAAGAAGGGACAGTTATCTATGGCTACACCTTC.